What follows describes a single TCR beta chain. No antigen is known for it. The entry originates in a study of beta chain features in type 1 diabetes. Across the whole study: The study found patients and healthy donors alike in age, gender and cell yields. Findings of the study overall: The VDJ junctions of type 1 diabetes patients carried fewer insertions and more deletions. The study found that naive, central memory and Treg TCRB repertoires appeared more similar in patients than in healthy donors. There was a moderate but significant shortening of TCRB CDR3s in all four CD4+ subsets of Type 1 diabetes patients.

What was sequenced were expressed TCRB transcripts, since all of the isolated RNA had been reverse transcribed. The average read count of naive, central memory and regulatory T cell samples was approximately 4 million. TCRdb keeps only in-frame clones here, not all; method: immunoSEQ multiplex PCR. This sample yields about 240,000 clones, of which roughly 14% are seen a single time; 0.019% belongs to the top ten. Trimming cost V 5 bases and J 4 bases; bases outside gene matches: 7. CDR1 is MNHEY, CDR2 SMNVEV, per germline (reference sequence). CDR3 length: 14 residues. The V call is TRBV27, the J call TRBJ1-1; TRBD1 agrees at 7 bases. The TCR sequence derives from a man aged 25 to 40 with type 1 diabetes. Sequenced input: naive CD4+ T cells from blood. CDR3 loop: CASSPGTVSTEAFF. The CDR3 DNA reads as TGTGCCAGCAGTCCCGGGACAGTAAGCACTGAAGCTTTCTTT.